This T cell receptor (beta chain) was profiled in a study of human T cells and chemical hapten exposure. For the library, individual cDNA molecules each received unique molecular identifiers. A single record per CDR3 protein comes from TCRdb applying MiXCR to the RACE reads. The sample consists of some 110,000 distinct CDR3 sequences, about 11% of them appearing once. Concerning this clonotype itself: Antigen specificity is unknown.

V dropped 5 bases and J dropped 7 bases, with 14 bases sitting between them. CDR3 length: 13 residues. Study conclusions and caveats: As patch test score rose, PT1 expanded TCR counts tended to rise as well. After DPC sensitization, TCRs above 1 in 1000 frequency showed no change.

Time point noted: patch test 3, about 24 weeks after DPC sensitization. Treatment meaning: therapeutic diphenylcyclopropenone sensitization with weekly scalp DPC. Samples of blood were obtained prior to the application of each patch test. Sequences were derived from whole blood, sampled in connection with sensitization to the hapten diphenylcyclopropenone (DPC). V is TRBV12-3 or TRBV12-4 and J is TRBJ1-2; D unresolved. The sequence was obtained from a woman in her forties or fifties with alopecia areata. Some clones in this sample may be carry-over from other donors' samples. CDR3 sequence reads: CASSPTVNLGYTF. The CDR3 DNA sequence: TGTGCCAGCAGTCCTACGGTGAATCTTGGCTACACCTTC.